These 21 T cell receptor beta chains came from one sample sequenced in a study of cytomegalovirus exposure and HLA in healthy donors. PCR was performed using 60 Vbeta and 13 Jbeta primers. The repertoire was sequenced with immunoSEQ multiplex PCR; TCRdb's copy has only in-frame clones and lacks some. The sample records 100,000 to 150,000 clones, over 75% being singletons. The sequenced material came from PBMCs. The receptors originated from a young woman in good health and CMV-seronegative.

V and J are TRBV13 and TRBJ2-7; 11 bases align to TRBD1. The CDR3 has 16 amino acids. The V gene end was trimmed by 11 bases and the J gene end by 0 bases; junction bases not matched to a gene: 12. Germline CDR1 is PRHDT and CDR2 is FYEKMQ (reference sequence). The CDR3 nucleotides are TGTGCCTCCTCGGACAGGGGGCGGAAGAACTCCTACGAGCAGTACTTC. Translating gives CASSDRGRKNSYEQYF.

The rearrangement joins TRBV19 to TRBJ2-1, with 7 bases that match TRBD1. J was trimmed by 0 bases and V by 4 bases; bases with no gene match: 6. CDR3 length: 16 amino acids. Germline V gives CDR1 LNHDA, CDR2 SQIVND (reference sequence). Here the CDR3 reads CASSSRGSSSYNEQFF. As DNA, the CDR3 is TGTGCCAGTAGTAGCAGGGGGTCCAGCTCCTACAATGAGCAGTTCTTC.

This clone was detected only a few times. This chain connects TRBV9 to TRBJ1-2, with D maybe TRBD1 (5 bases). Germline V gene sequence: CDR1 SGDLS, CDR2 YYNGEE. This CDR3 region has 13 residues. Trimming removed 4 bases at V and 6 bases at J, with 13 bases between. Here the CDR3 reads CASSTMGGHGYTF. The DNA for the CDR3 is TGTGCCAGCAGCACAATGGGGGGTCATGGCTACACCTTC.

The chain combines TRBV4-1 with TRBJ2-7, with TRBD2 matching 8 bases. CDR1 is MGHRA and CDR2 is YSYEKL in the germline V gene. The CDR3 is 14 residues long. V shed 1 base, J shed 4 bases, and the junction held 3 bases outside the gene matches. Here the CDR3 reads CASSQAGGLYEQYF. In nucleotides, the CDR3 is TGCGCCAGCAGCCAAGCGGGGGGGCTTTACGAGCAGTACTTC.

The rearrangement joins TRBV27 to TRBJ2-1; 11 nucleotides align to TRBD2. This CDR3 has 18 residues. V gave up 3 bases and J gave up 5 bases; unmatched junction bases: 12. CDR1 and CDR2 (germline): MNHEY, SMNVEV (reference sequence). The DNA for the CDR3 is TGTGCCAGCAGTTTTCTAGCGGGAGGCCTAGCCGGTGACAATGAGCAGTTCTTC. This codes for CASSFLAGGLAGDNEQFF.

V is TRBV9 and J is TRBJ2-1, with TRBD2 matching over 13 bases. V gave up 2 bases and J gave up 5 bases; unmatched junction bases: 7. This CDR3 is built from 17 residues. CDR1 SGDLS and CDR2 YYNGEE come from the germline V gene. CDR3 nucleotides: TGTGCCAGCAGCGTCCCGCTGACTAGCGGGGGGAACAATGAGCAGTTCTTC. This translates into CASSVPLTSGGNNEQFF.

The rearrangement joins TRBV15 to TRBJ1-3; no clear D gene. Between the trimmed V and J ends, which lost 9 bases and 8 bases, there was a span of 20 bases. The germline V gene has CDR1 LNHNV and CDR2 YYDKDF (reference sequence). The CDR3 contains 14 residues. CDR3 bases: TGTGCCACTCGGAAGCTGAGGGTCGAGGACACCATATATTTT. It translates to CATRKLRVEDTIYF.

V and J are TRBV2 and TRBJ1-2; 11 bases map to TRBD1. This CDR3 has 14 amino acids. V lost 6 bases to trimming and J lost 2 bases; unmatched junction nucleotides: 2. Per the germline V gene, CDR1 is SNHLY and CDR2 is FYNNEI. CDR3 sequence: CASSGQGANYGYTF. DNA of the CDR3: TGTGCCAGCAGCGGACAGGGGGCCAACTATGGCTACACCTTC.

This clone was observed a single time. The V and J genes are TRBV5-4 and TRBJ2-5; perhaps TRBD2 as D (5 bases). Near its end, the DNA agrees better with TRBJ2-7, so the J call may be wrong. Germline V CDR1 and CDR2: SGHNT, YYREEE (reference sequence). CDR3 length: 13 residues. The CDR3 DNA reads TGTGCCAGCAGCTTGCGGGGTGCGGACGAGCAGTACTTC. Translation gives CASSLRGADEQYF.

This clone came up once. V is TRBV4-3 and J is TRBJ1-2; 7 nucleotides agree with TRBD1. The CDR3 length is 18 residues. V dropped 2 bases and J dropped 2; count of bases not matched to a gene: 14. The germline V gene encodes CDR1 LGHNA and CDR2 YSLEER. The CDR3 protein is CASSQPPFLVGGNYGYTF. The CDR3 DNA sequence: TGCGCCAGCAGCCAACCACCTTTCTTGGTAGGGGGCAACTATGGCTACACCTTC.

The count of this clone is one. V and J are TRBV27 and TRBJ2-1; 9 bases are a match to TRBD2. CDR1 and CDR2 (germline): MNHEY, SMNVEV (reference sequence). The ends lost 6 bases at V and 5 bases at J; junction bases unmatched: 5. The CDR3 loop spans 14 amino acids. The CDR3 DNA is TGTGCCAGCAGCAGACTAGCGGAAGACAATGAGCAGTTCTTC. Protein sequence: CASSRLAEDNEQFF.

V gene TRBV2 combines with J gene TRBJ2-7; D is unresolved. The CDR3 consists of 15 residues. V was clipped by 5 bases and J by 0 bases, with 14 bases between them. Germline CDR1 is SNHLY and CDR2 is FYNNEI. CDR3 nucleotides: TGTGCCAGCAGTACGACCGTTAGCATCTCCTACGAGCAGTACTTC. Translating gives CASSTTVSISYEQYF.

The chain is built from TRBV10-3 and TRBJ2-1, with 8 bases that match TRBD2. This CDR3 has 17 amino acids. CDR1 ENHRY and CDR2 SYGVKD come from the germline V gene. With 0 bases clipped from V and 8 bases from J, the junction kept 12 bases outside the gene matches. The CDR3 loop reads CAISESERAGVRDEQFF. CDR3 in DNA: TGTGCCATCAGTGAGTCGGAAAGAGCGGGAGTACGCGATGAGCAGTTCTTC.

The chain joins TRBV5-1 to TRBJ2-7; 8 bases map to TRBD1. The ends lost 5 bases at V and 3 bases at J; junction bases unmatched: 7. The germline gives CDR1 SGHRS, CDR2 YFSETQ. The CDR3 is made up of 14 amino acids. The CDR3 region is CASRQGQGGYEQYF. As DNA, the CDR3 is TGCGCCAGCAGACAAGGACAGGGCGGCTACGAGCAGTACTTC. Supplemented by reference TRBV5-1 and TRBJ2-7, the full variable domain reads KAGVTQTPRYLIKTRGQQVTLSCSPISGHRSVSWYQQTPGQGLQFLFEYFSETQRNKGNFPGRFSGRQFSNSRSEMNVSTLELGDSALYLCASRQGQGGYEQYFGPGTRLTVT.

This clone came up a few times. The rearrangement uses TRBV12-1 and TRBJ1-4; TRBD1 reflects the table's D call only, with no check against the DNA. TRBV12-1 is tagged as a pseudogene. CDR3 length equals 17 residues. The CDR3 spells CASSPRGLTGGVEKLFF. In nucleotides, the CDR3 is TGTGCCAGCAGCCCCCGCGGCCTGACAGGGGGAGTCGAAAAACTGTTTTTT.

This clone was observed a single time. V is TRBV4-3 and J is TRBJ1-1, with D possibly TRBD1 on 6 matching bases. V lost 4 bases, J lost 2 bases, and 11 bases lay in between. This CDR3 has 14 amino acids. Germline CDR1 reads LGHNA; CDR2 reads YSLEER. CDR3 sequence (DNA): TGCGCCAGCAGCCGACGGACAGCAAACACTGAAGCTTTCTTT. Encoded protein: CASSRRTANTEAFF.

V gene TRBV6-1 combines with J gene TRBJ2-1; 7 bases align to TRBD1. This CDR3 contains 15 residues. The J segment lost 4 bases and the V segment lost 4 bases, leaving 7 bases of the junction unmatched. Germline assignment: CDR1 MNHNS and CDR2 SASEGT. The CDR3 coding sequence is TGTGCCAGCAGTGTACAGCCGGGACAGTACAATGAGCAGTTCTTC. Its protein is CASSVQPGQYNEQFF.

The gene calls are TRBV2 and TRBJ2-1; D remains ambiguous. The V gene's germline CDR1 is SNHLY and CDR2 FYNNEI. Trimming took off 7 bases at V and 4 bases at J, with 5 bases between the two ends. CDR3 length equals 11 residues. The CDR3 DNA is TGTGCCAGCATCGAGTACAATGAGCAGTTCTTC. Translating it yields CASIEYNEQFF.

About this clone: In the same sample, other DNA sequences code for this CDR3. DNA for the CDR3: TGTGCCAGCAGCTTAATGAGATCTGGGGCCAACGTCCTGACTTTC. Translation: CASSLMRSGANVLTF. This chain joins TRBV11-2 and TRBJ2-6; D ambiguous. V gave up 2 bases and J gave up 1 base, with 6 bases separating them. This CDR3 spans 15 amino acids. Germline V gene lookup returns CDR1 SGHAT and CDR2 FQNNGV.

The chain carries TRBV11-2 and TRBJ2-7; 13 bases line up with TRBD2. This CDR3 is 18 amino acids long. The trim removed 4 bases at V and 0 bases at J, leaving 9 bases unmatched. Germline V lookup: CDR1 SGHAT, CDR2 FQNNGV. In DNA form, the CDR3 reads TGTGCCAGCAGCTCGGGACTAGCGGGACCCGTGAGCTCCTACGAGCAGTACTTC. Protein sequence: CASSSGLAGPVSSYEQYF.

The rearrangement links TRBV6-1 to TRBJ1-4; TRBD1 aligns across 8 bases. The junction had 8 bases not matched to a gene; V was cut back by 4 bases and J by 4 bases. The germline V gene encodes CDR1 MNHNS and CDR2 SASEGT. CDR3 length: 16 amino acids. CDR3 bases: TGTGCCAGCAGTGCCACCGGTGGACAGGGTAATGAAAAACTGTTTTTT. Translating it yields CASSATGGQGNEKLFF.